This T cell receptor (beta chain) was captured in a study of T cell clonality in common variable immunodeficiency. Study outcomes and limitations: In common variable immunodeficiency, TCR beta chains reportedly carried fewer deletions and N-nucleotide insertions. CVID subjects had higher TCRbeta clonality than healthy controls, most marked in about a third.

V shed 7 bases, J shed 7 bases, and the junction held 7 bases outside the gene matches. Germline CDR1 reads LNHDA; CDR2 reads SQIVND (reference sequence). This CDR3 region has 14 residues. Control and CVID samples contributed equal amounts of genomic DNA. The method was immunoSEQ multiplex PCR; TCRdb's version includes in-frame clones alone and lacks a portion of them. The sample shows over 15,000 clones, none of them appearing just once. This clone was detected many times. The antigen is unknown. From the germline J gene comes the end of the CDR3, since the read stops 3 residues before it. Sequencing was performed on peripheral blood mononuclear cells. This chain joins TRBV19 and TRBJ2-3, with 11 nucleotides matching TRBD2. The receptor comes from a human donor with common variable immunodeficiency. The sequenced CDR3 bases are TGTGCCAGTACCCCGGTAGCGGGAGGGTATACG. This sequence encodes CASTPVAGGYT. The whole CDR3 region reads CASTPVAGGYTQYF.